The 21 T cell receptor beta chains presented below share a single source sample, sequenced in a study of CD8 T cells in Susac syndrome. Random hexamers served to reverse transcribe roughly 0.45 to 1 ug RNA. TCRdb passed the immunoSEQ multiplex PCR reads through MiXCR, listing each CDR3 protein once. Among some 260,000 distinct CDR3 sequences, roughly 85% were seen once, and the ten largest hold over 0.095%. The sample was CD8+ T cells from PBMCs. These TCRs come from a human donor with multiple sclerosis.

With regard to this clonotype: The junction shows a germline mismatch at one end, possibly a read error. DNA for the CDR3: TGTGCTAGCAGCTTAGAGGCAGGGCCCTTCAGCACGGATACGCAGTATTTT. It yields the protein CASSLEAGPFSTDTQYF. The rearrangement links TRBV7-7 to TRBJ2-3; D perhaps matches TRBD1 (5 bases). The length of the CDR3 is 17 residues. Per the germline V gene, CDR1 is SSHAT and CDR2 is FNYEAQ (reference sequence).

The chain couples TRBV10-3 to TRBJ1-5; D ambiguous. Germline loops: CDR1 ENHRY, CDR2 SYGVKD. CDR3 size: 15 residues. V shed 2 bases and J shed 3 bases, with 11 bases lying between them. DNA for the CDR3: TGTGCCATCAGTGAGCGAAAGGCAGCCAATCAGCCCCAGCATTTT. Translation: CAISERKAANQPQHF.

The V and J genes are TRBV7-9 and TRBJ2-7, with a possible D match to TRBD2 (5 bases). The CDR3 totals 12 residues. CDR1 is SEHNR and CDR2 is FQNEAQ in the germline V gene (reference sequence). Trimming took 8 bases from V and 3 from J, leaving 11 bases between them. The CDR3 spells CASGLAIYEQYF. The CDR3 DNA is TGTGCCAGCGGTCTAGCTATCTACGAGCAGTACTTC.

The chain carries TRBV3-1 and TRBJ2-5, with 7 positions matching TRBD1. Germline CDR1 reads LGHDT; CDR2 reads YNNKEL (reference sequence). V shed 4 bases and J 0 bases; nucleotides not matched to a gene: 2. This CDR3 comprises 14 residues. CDR3 loop: CASSRQGHQETQYF. The CDR3 DNA sequence: TGTGCCAGCAGCCGACAGGGTCACCAAGAGACCCAGTACTTC.

This chain links TRBV27 with TRBJ2-1; D remains unclear. CDR1 MNHEY and CDR2 SMNVEV come from the germline V gene (reference sequence). This CDR3 comprises 13 residues. The V end was cut by 1 base, the J end by 7 bases, with 8 bases between. The DNA for the CDR3 is TGTGCCAGCAGTTTATTAATGGCTAATGAGCAGTTCTTC. This encodes CASSLLMANEQFF.

The rearrangement links TRBV7-9 to TRBJ1-4; D gene ambiguous. Germline V gene data show CDR1 as SEHNR and CDR2 as FQNEAQ (reference sequence). CDR3 length equals 14 residues. Trimming cost V 3 bases and J 7 bases, with 12 bases left between them. CDR3 residues: CASSFGPNGEKLFF. The CDR3 DNA sequence: TGTGCCAGCAGCTTTGGTCCCAACGGTGAAAAACTGTTTTTT. The variable domain in full, with the rest retrieved from reference TRBV7-9 and TRBJ1-4, is DTGVSQNPRHKITKRGQNVTFRCDPISEHNRLYWYRQTLGQGPEFLTYFQNEAQLEKSRLLSDRFSAERPKGSFSTLEIQRTEQGDSAMYLCASSFGPNGEKLFFGSGTQLSVL.

The V gene is TRBV27, the J gene TRBJ2-7; 7 positions match TRBD2. Trimming removed 4 bases from V and 6 bases from J; junction bases left unmatched: 3. There are 12 residues in the CDR3. CDR1 is MNHEY, CDR2 SMNVEV, per germline (reference sequence). The CDR3 nucleotides read TGTGCCAGCAGTTCGCTAGCGGCCGAGCAGTACTTC. Translating it yields CASSSLAAEQYF.

The chain has TRBV7-9 and TRBJ1-2; possibly TRBD1 for D (5 bases). V dropped 3 bases and J dropped 10 bases, with 15 bases sitting between them. The CDR3 is 13 amino acids. Germline V CDR1 and CDR2: SEHNR, FQNEAQ (reference sequence). CDR3 protein: CASSFGGGLDYTF. The CDR3 bases are TGTGCCAGCAGCTTCGGGGGAGGTCTGGACTACACCTTC. Using reference TRBV7-9 and TRBJ1-2 for the parts outside the CDR3, the full variable domain is DTGVSQNPRHKITKRGQNVTFRCDPISEHNRLYWYRQTLGQGPEFLTYFQNEAQLEKSRLLSDRFSAERPKGSFSTLEIQRTEQGDSAMYLCASSFGGGLDYTFGSGTRLTVV.

The chain couples TRBV7-9 to TRBJ2-3; D ambiguous. Germline V gives CDR1 SEHNR, CDR2 FQNEAQ (reference sequence). With 4 bases removed from V and 4 bases from J, the gap between germline ends came to 15 bases. The CDR3 covers 15 residues. The CDR3, as DNA: TGTGCCAGCAGCTCCCGGGCCGTCTTATCAGATACGCAGTATTTT. It encodes CASSSRAVLSDTQYF. Variable domain in full (rest from reference TRBV7-9 and TRBJ2-3): DTGVSQNPRHKITKRGQNVTFRCDPISEHNRLYWYRQTLGQGPEFLTYFQNEAQLEKSRLLSDRFSAERPKGSFSTLEIQRTEQGDSAMYLCASSSRAVLSDTQYFGPGTRLTVL.

The chain uses TRBV7-3 and TRBJ1-6; the D gene is possibly TRBD1 (5 bases). This CDR3 region has 15 residues. Germline CDR1 is SGHTA and CDR2 is FQGTGA. V lost 6 bases to trimming and J lost 7 bases, with 16 bases between them. CDR3 coding DNA: TGTGCCAGCAGACTAAGGGAGGGGTCCAATTCACCCCTCCACTTT. Amino acids: CASRLREGSNSPLHF.

This rearrangement joins TRBV5-1 to TRBJ2-5; 9 nucleotides line up with TRBD1. J gave up 1 base and V 3 bases, and 4 bases lay outside the gene matches. Germline V gives CDR1 SGHRS, CDR2 YFSETQ. The CDR3 is made up of 15 amino acids. The CDR3 sequence is CASSSEQGAQETQYF. The CDR3 region has the DNA TGCGCCAGCAGCTCGGAACAGGGGGCCCAAGAGACCCAGTACTTC. Full variable domain (remainder filled in from reference TRBV5-1 and TRBJ2-5): KAGVTQTPRYLIKTRGQQVTLSCSPISGHRSVSWYQQTPGQGLQFLFEYFSETQRNKGNFPGRFSGRQFSNSRSEMNVSTLELGDSALYLCASSSEQGAQETQYFGPGTRLLVL.

This clonotype was found once. The rearrangement joins TRBV7-3 to TRBJ1-4; D unclear. V lost 0 bases and J 3 bases, leaving 8 bases between the germline ends. Germline CDR1 and CDR2: SGHTA and FQGTGA. There are 15 residues in the CDR3. In DNA, the CDR3 is TGTGCCAGCAGCTTAACGAGGGCGCCTAATGAAAAACTGTTTTTT. It is translated as CASSLTRAPNEKLFF.

The chain employs TRBV7-9 and TRBJ2-7, with 8 positions matching TRBD2. The length of the CDR3 is 14 residues. Losses at the gene ends were 4 bases for V and 6 bases for J; bases not matched to a gene: 8. In germline, CDR1 is SEHNR, CDR2 FQNEAQ (reference sequence). The CDR3 region is CASSSGTRTREQYF. In DNA form, the CDR3 reads TGTGCCAGCAGCTCCGGGACTAGAACCCGCGAGCAGTACTTC.

V and J are TRBV29-1 and TRBJ2-1, with TRBD2 matching over 7 bases. V was pared by 3 bases and J by 0 bases, with 5 bases of the junction left unmatched. This CDR3 is built from 15 residues. In germline, CDR1 is SQVTM, CDR2 ANQGSEA. The CDR3 DNA reads as TGCAGCGTTGATCACCCGGGAGGCTCCTACAATGAGCAGTTCTTC. It specifies CSVDHPGGSYNEQFF.

This chain connects TRBV20-1 to TRBJ2-4; D tentatively fits TRBD1 or TRBD2 (6 bases each). V lost 0 bases and J lost 1, with 10 bases in between. Germline assignment: CDR1 DFQATT and CDR2 SNEGSKA (reference sequence). This CDR3 region has 15 residues. The CDR3 region has the DNA TGCAGTGCTAGAGACACAGGGAGGGCCAAAAACATTCAGTACTTC. Its protein product is CSARDTGRAKNIQYF.

This clonotype came up once. The chain recombines TRBV3-1 with TRBJ2-2, with D uncertain. The CDR3 is 14 amino acids. Germline loops: CDR1 LGHDT, CDR2 YNNKEL (reference sequence). Trimming left V 1 base short and J 3 bases short, with 6 bases between. Here the CDR3 DNA reads TGTGCCAGCAGCCAAGTGTGGGACACCGGGGAGCTGTTTTTT. It translates to CASSQVWDTGELFF. Complete variable domain (other parts from reference TRBV3-1 and TRBJ2-2): DTAVSQTPKYLVTQMGNDKSIKCEQNLGHDTMYWYKQDSKKFLKIMFSYNNKELIINETVPNRFSPKSPDKAHLNLHINSLELGDSAVYFCASSQVWDTGELFFGEGSRLTVL.

This clonotype was observed a single time. The rearrangement joins TRBV7-6 to TRBJ1-5; 7 positions match TRBD1. CDR1 SGHVS and CDR2 FNYEAQ come from the germline V gene. The CDR3 covers 16 residues. The junction had 6 bases not matched to a gene; V was cut back by 0 bases and J by 4 bases. Here the CDR3 DNA reads TGTGCCAGCAGCTTAGCGCAGGCAGGGGGGAATCAGCCCCAGCATTTT. Residues: CASSLAQAGGNQPQHF.

The V gene is TRBV28, the J gene TRBJ2-2; no clear D gene. The V gene's germline CDR1 is MDHEN and CDR2 SYDVKM. The length of the CDR3 is 14 residues. V was clipped by 1 base and J by 3 bases, with 6 bases between them. Here the CDR3 reads CASSLLGHTGELFF. The CDR3 DNA sequence: TGTGCCAGCAGTTTATTAGGGCACACCGGGGAGCTGTTTTTT.

This chain connects TRBV10-1 to TRBJ1-2; D possibly corresponds to TRBD1 (5 bases). Trimming removed 6 bases from V and 8 bases from J, with 16 bases in between. Germline CDR1 and CDR2: WNHNN and SYGVQD (reference sequence). The CDR3 covers 13 residues. Here the CDR3 reads CASRPDTLIGYTF. The DNA for the CDR3 is TGCGCCAGCAGGCCGGACACACTGATCGGCTACACCTTC.

The chain joins TRBV28 to TRBJ1-2; 8 nucleotides align to TRBD1. Per the germline V gene, CDR1 is MDHEN and CDR2 is SYDVKM. This CDR3 is 13 amino acids long. With 7 bases clipped from V and 4 bases from J, the junction kept 5 bases outside the gene matches. CDR3 protein: CASTTGASYGYTF. In nucleotides, the CDR3 is TGTGCCAGCACGACAGGGGCGAGCTATGGCTACACCTTC.

This clonotype has only a few counts. The genes are TRBV6-2 or TRBV6-3 and TRBJ2-7; D call uncertain. The CDR3 has 14 residues. Trimming took 0 bases from V and 3 from J, leaving 9 bases between them. The germline V gene encodes CDR1 MNHEY and CDR2 SVGEGT. The CDR3 loop is CASSYSGSGYEQYF. The CDR3 DNA reads as TGTGCCAGCAGTTACTCAGGCTCCGGCTACGAGCAGTACTTC.